One and the same sample provided the 21 T cell receptor beta chains below, sequenced in a study of T-cell reconstitution after alpha-beta-depleted transplantation in children. Molecular barcoding with unique molecular identifiers was used for the TCRbeta library. TCRdb redid the calling of the PCR reads with MiXCR, one entry per CDR3 protein. The sample contains some 150,000 distinct CDR3 sequences, 8.8% of which appear only once. The input for sequencing was PBMCs, mostly from graft donor cells, taken 180 days after TCRalphabeta/CD19-depleted stem cell transplant. The origin of the receptors is a female patient between 2 and 15 years old who had a stem cell transplant for congenital amegakaryocytic thrombocytopenia, so the T cells may come from the graft donor.

This clonotype was recorded many times. The CDR3 bases are TGTGCCAGCAGTTATCGGGGCTTCGGCTATGGCTACACCTTC. It translates to CASSYRGFGYGYTF. The chain joins TRBV6-5 to TRBJ1-2, with TRBD1 as a possible D gene (5 bases). There are 14 residues in the CDR3. Germline-derived CDR1 and CDR2 are MNHEY and SVGAGI. With 3 bases removed from V and 4 bases from J, the gap between germline ends came to 12 bases.

This clonotype has only a few counts. The chain has TRBV28 and TRBJ2-1; perhaps TRBD2 as D (6 bases). Trimming removed 4 bases from V and 6 bases from J, with 13 bases in between. Germline V gene lookup returns CDR1 MDHEN and CDR2 SYDVKM. The CDR3 covers 14 residues. The CDR3: CASSSLTSRNEQFF. As DNA, the CDR3 is TGTGCCAGCAGTTCACTTACTAGCCGCAATGAGCAGTTCTTC.

This clonotype was observed many times. J is TRBJ2-1 and V is TRBV12-3 or TRBV12-4; TRBD2 matches at 8 bases. The CDR3 loop spans 15 amino acids. The ends lost 5 bases at V and 8 bases at J; junction bases unmatched: 11. The CDR3 DNA reads as TGTGCCAGCAGTCTTTTAACGGGGGGGACGGATGAGCAGTTCTTC. Amino acid sequence: CASSLLTGGTDEQFF.

The table lists this clonotype with a few counts. The rearrangement joins TRBV5-1 to TRBJ1-3; possibly TRBD1 for D (5 bases). CDR1 SGHRS and CDR2 YFSETQ come from the germline V gene. There are 16 residues in the CDR3. V lost 4 bases and J 4 bases, leaving 18 bases between the germline ends. The CDR3 is CASSLGTPSSGNTIYF. The CDR3, as DNA: TGCGCCAGCAGCCTGGGGACCCCTTCCTCCGGAAACACCATATATTTT.

This clonotype was counted ten times or more. The V and J genes are TRBV11-2 and TRBJ2-7; 8 bases match TRBD1. J was trimmed by 0 bases and V by 8 bases; bases with no gene match: 6. CDR3 length: 14 residues. Germline V gene data show CDR1 as SGHAT and CDR2 as FQNNGV. The DNA for the CDR3 is TGTGCCAGCCAGGGACAGGTACTCTCCTACGAGCAGTACTTC. Translated: CASQGQVLSYEQYF.

This clonotype was seen ten or more times. J is TRBJ2-5 and V is TRBV5-1, with 9 bases matching TRBD2. CDR3 size: 16 residues. The V and J ends lost 4 bases and 2 bases, in that order; junction bases with no gene match: 9. CDR1 is SGHRS, CDR2 YFSETQ, per germline. For the CDR3, the DNA is TGCGCCAGCAGCAGAGCCGGGACTAGCAGACAAGAGACCCAGTACTTC. Translating it yields CASSRAGTSRQETQYF.

This clonotype is labeled as medium-sized. CDR3: CATSDLPKWTSGSEQYF. The CDR3 region has the DNA TGTGCCACCAGTGATTTGCCCAAATGGACTAGCGGGAGTGAGCAGTACTTC. The V gene is TRBV24-1, the J gene TRBJ2-7; 13 nucleotides match TRBD2. Trimming removed 0 bases from V and 7 bases from J; junction bases left unmatched: 8. Germline CDR1 KGHDR, CDR2 SFDVKD. The CDR3 runs 17 residues.

The genes are TRBV4-2 and TRBJ2-7; tentative D call: TRBD1 (6 bases). The CDR3 has 15 amino acids. Germline CDR1 is LGHNA and CDR2 is YNFKEQ. V was clipped by 3 bases and J by 2 bases, with 14 bases between them. The CDR3 region is CASSQQQGWAYEQYF. In DNA, the CDR3 is TGTGCCAGCAGCCAGCAACAGGGTTGGGCCTACGAGCAGTACTTC.

The sample holds many counts of this clonotype. The V gene is TRBV18, the J gene TRBJ2-6, with D hard to call. Trimming left V 5 bases short and J 1 base short, with 3 bases between. Germline CDR1 is KGHSH and CDR2 is LQKENI. The CDR3 loop spans 13 amino acids. DNA for the CDR3: TGTGCCAGCTCATCGTCTGGGGCCAACGTCCTGACTTTC. Its translation: CASSSSGANVLTF.

This clonotype has at least ten counts. This chain connects TRBV9 to TRBJ2-2; 10 bases map to TRBD2. V was clipped by 0 bases and J by 5 bases; unmatched bases: 4. The CDR3 length is 16 residues. CDR1 and CDR2 from the germline V gene are SGDLS and YYNGEE. The CDR3 protein is CASSVDLAGATGELFF. CDR3 DNA sequence: TGTGCCAGCAGCGTAGATCTAGCGGGAGCTACCGGGGAGCTGTTTTTT.

This clonotype appeared a few times. The CDR3 DNA follows: TGTGCCAGCAGCCGGGGACAGGGTAAGGTCAATGAGCAGTTCTTC. Translated, it gives CASSRGQGKVNEQFF. The V call is TRBV7-9, the J call TRBJ2-1, with 9 bases that match TRBD1. Unmatched junction bases numbered 8, after V lost 5 bases and J lost 6 bases. The CDR3 length is 15 residues. The V gene's germline CDR1 is SEHNR and CDR2 FQNEAQ (reference sequence).

This clonotype was counted many times. The chain couples TRBV7-8 to TRBJ1-2; 8 bases match TRBD1. The V and J ends lost 2 bases and 1 base, in that order; junction bases with no gene match: 6. The V gene's germline CDR1 is SGHVS and CDR2 FQNEAQ. There are 16 residues in the CDR3. The DNA of the CDR3 is TGTGCCAGCAGCTTAACCGGGACAGGAGTTAACTATGGCTACACCTTC. This encodes CASSLTGTGVNYGYTF.

The chain is built from TRBV5-1 and TRBJ2-5, with 7 bases that match TRBD1. This CDR3 has 15 amino acids. The germline gives CDR1 SGHRS, CDR2 YFSETQ. Trimming removed 7 bases from V and 2 bases from J; junction bases left unmatched: 11. The chain's CDR3 is CASCAGQVGQETQYF. CDR3 bases: TGCGCCAGCTGCGCAGGACAGGTAGGACAAGAGACCCAGTACTTC.

V usage is TRBV5-5 and J usage is TRBJ1-2; a possible D gene is TRBD1 (6 bases). CDR3 length: 18 amino acids. Germline V gene data show CDR1 as SGHKS and CDR2 as YYEKEE (reference sequence). The V and J ends lost 2 bases and 6 bases respectively, with 26 bases between them. This chain's CDR3 is CASSFRPWRQDRVDGYTF. In nucleotides, the CDR3 is TGTGCCAGCAGCTTCAGACCATGGCGACAGGACCGGGTGGATGGCTACACCTTC.

The chain joins TRBV5-1 to TRBJ2-5; 9 nucleotides agree with TRBD1. Per the germline V gene, CDR1 is SGHRS and CDR2 is YFSETQ. The CDR3 is 14 residues long. V dropped 4 bases and J dropped 5; count of bases not matched to a gene: 6. CDR3 sequence reads: CASSTGQGRETQYF. For the CDR3, the DNA is TGCGCCAGCAGCACGGGACAGGGCCGCGAGACCCAGTACTTC.

The sample holds many counts of this clonotype. V and J are TRBV29-1 and TRBJ2-7, with D possibly being TRBD1 (5 bases). This CDR3 contains 12 residues. Germline V gene data show CDR1 as SQVTM and CDR2 as ANQGSEA. Trimming removed 4 bases at V and 3 bases at J, with 10 bases between. This CDR3 reads CSVAGQGYEQYF. The CDR3 DNA sequence: TGCAGCGTTGCAGGGCAGGGCTACGAGCAGTACTTC.

This clonotype was seen many times. The chain has TRBV28 and TRBJ2-4; D not certain. The CDR3 sequence is 14 residues long. V lost 1 base, J lost 7 bases, and 11 bases lay in between. The germline gives CDR1 MDHEN, CDR2 SYDVKM. The CDR3 protein is CASSLYQYRNIQYF. The DNA for the CDR3 is TGTGCCAGCAGTTTATACCAGTATCGGAACATTCAGTACTTC.

This clonotype was observed at least ten times. This chain uses TRBV20-1 with TRBJ1-3; D remains unclear. Trimming shortened V by 3 bases and J by 2 bases, and 17 bases separated the two germline ends. The CDR3 is 16 residues long. CDR1 and CDR2 from the germline V gene are DFQATT and SNEGSKA (reference sequence). CDR3 region: CSARVPGSRTGNTIYF. CDR3 DNA sequence: TGCAGTGCTAGGGTTCCAGGTAGTAGGACTGGAAACACCATATATTTT.

In this sample, this clonotype turned up many times. The V gene is TRBV5-1, the J gene TRBJ2-1; 9 bases align to TRBD2. CDR1 and CDR2 (germline): SGHRS, YFSETQ. The CDR3 extends over 15 amino acids. J gave up 3 bases and V 2 bases, and 3 bases lay outside the gene matches. The DNA of the CDR3 is TGCGCCAGCAGCTTAGATAGCGGGGGCTACAATGAGCAGTTCTTC. Its translation: CASSLDSGGYNEQFF.

This clonotype was detected ten times or more. This sequence joins TRBV7-9 and TRBJ2-1; D is perhaps TRBD1 (5 bases). Germline V lookup: CDR1 SEHNR, CDR2 FQNEAQ (reference sequence). The CDR3 covers 16 residues. Trimming cost V 3 bases and J 5 bases, with 17 bases left between them. CDR3 loop: CASSLRWGLPHNEQFF. DNA for the CDR3: TGTGCCAGCAGCTTGAGGTGGGGCCTTCCCCACAATGAGCAGTTCTTC.

This clonotype was observed at least ten times. The chain carries TRBV6-2 or TRBV6-3 and TRBJ2-2; D is ambiguous. Trimming stripped 6 bases from V and 0 bases from J, with 8 bases between. The CDR3 spans 14 residues. CDR1 and CDR2 from the germline V gene are MNHEY and SVGEGT. The chain's CDR3 is CASRIDSNTGELFF. The CDR3 nucleotides are TGTGCCAGCAGAATAGATTCGAACACCGGGGAGCTGTTTTTT.